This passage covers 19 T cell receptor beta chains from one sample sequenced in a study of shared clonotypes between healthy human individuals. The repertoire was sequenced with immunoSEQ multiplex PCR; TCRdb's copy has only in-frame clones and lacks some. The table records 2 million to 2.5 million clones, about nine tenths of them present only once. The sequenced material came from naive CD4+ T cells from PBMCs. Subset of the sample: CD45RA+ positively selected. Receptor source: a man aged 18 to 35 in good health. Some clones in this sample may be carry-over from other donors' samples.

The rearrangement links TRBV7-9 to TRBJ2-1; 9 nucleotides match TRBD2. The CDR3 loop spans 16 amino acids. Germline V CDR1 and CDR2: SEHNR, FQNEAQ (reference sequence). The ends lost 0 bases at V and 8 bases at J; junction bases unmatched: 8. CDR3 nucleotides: TGTGCCAGCAGCTTAGCGGCGAGCGGGAGGAGTTATGAGCAGTTCTTC. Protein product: CASSLAASGRSYEQFF.

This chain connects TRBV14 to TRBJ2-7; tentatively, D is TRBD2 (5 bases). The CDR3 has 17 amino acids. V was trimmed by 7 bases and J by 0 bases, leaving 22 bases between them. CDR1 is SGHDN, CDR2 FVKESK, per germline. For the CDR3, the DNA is TGTGCCAGCACACCGGGGAGTCCCCTACGAGACTCCTACGAGCAGTACTTC. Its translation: CASTPGSPLRDSYEQYF. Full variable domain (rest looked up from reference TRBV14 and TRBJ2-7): EAGVTQFPSHSVIEKGQTVTLRCDPISGHDNLYWYRRVMGKEIKFLLHFVKESKQDESGMPNNRFLAERTGGTYSTLKVQPAELEDSGVYFCASTPGSPLRDSYEQYFGPGTRLTVT.

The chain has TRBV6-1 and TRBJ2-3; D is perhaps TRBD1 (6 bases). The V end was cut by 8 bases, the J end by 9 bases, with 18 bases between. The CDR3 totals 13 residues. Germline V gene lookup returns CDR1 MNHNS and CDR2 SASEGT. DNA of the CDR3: TGTGCCAGCCCCGCCTACTTGACAGGCACGCAGTATTTT. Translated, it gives CASPAYLTGTQYF.

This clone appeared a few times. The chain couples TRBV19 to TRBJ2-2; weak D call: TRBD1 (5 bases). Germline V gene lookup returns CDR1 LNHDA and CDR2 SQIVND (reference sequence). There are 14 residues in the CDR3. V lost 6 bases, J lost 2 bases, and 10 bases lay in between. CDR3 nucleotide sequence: TGTGCCAGTAGGTGGGGCAGAAACACCGGGGAGCTGTTTTTT. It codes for CASRWGRNTGELFF.

The CDR3 here is CASSQGQELNQPQHF. The CDR3 DNA reads as TGTGCCAGCAGCCAAGGACAGGAGCTCAATCAGCCCCAGCATTTT. V gene TRBV9 combines with J gene TRBJ1-5; TRBD1 agrees at 7 bases. The CDR3 is made up of 15 amino acids. Per the germline V gene, CDR1 is SGDLS and CDR2 is YYNGEE. V lost 4 bases, J lost 3 bases, and 7 bases stayed unmatched.

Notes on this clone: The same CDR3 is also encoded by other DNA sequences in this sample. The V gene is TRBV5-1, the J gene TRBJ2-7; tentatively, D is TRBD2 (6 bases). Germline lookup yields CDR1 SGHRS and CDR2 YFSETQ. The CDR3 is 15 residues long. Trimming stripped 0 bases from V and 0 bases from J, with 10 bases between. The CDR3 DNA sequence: TGCGCCAGCAGCTTGGTTAGCGGACCCTCCTACGAGCAGTACTTC. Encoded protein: CASSLVSGPSYEQYF. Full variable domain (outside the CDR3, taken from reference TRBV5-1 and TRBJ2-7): KAGVTQTPRYLIKTRGQQVTLSCSPISGHRSVSWYQQTPGQGLQFLFEYFSETQRNKGNFPGRFSGRQFSNSRSEMNVSTLELGDSALYLCASSLVSGPSYEQYFGPGTRLTVT.

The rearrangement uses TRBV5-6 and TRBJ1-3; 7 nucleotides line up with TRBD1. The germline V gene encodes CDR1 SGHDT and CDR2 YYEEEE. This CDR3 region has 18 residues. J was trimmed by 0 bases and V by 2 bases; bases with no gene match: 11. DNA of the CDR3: TGTGCCAGCAGCTTCTCCGGGACAGCCTTTCGCTCTGGAAACACCATATATTTT. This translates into CASSFSGTAFRSGNTIYF.

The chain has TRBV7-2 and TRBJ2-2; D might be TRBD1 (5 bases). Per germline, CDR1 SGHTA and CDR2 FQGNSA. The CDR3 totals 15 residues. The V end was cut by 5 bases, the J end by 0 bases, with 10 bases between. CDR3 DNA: TGTGCCAGCAGCCTTCGGACAACGAACACCGGGGAGCTGTTTTTT. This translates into CASSLRTTNTGELFF.

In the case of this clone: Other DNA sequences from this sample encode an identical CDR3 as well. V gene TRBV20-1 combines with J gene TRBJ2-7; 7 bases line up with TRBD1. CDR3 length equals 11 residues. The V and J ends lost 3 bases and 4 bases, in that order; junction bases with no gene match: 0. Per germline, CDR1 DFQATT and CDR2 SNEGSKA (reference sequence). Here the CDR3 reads CSASRGYEQYF. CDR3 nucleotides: TGCAGTGCTAGCAGGGGGTACGAGCAGTACTTC.

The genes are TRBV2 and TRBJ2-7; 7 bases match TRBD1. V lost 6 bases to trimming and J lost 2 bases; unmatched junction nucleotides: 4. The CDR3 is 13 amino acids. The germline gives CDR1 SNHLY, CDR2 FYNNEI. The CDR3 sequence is CASSPGTAYEQYF. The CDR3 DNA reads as TGTGCCAGCAGCCCCGGGACAGCCTACGAGCAGTACTTC.

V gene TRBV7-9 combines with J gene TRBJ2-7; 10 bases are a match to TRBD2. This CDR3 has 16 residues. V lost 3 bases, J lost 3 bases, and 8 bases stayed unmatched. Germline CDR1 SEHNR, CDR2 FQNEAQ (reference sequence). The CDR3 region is CASSLVPSGRNYEQYF. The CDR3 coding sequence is TGTGCCAGCAGCTTGGTCCCTAGCGGGAGAAACTACGAGCAGTACTTC.

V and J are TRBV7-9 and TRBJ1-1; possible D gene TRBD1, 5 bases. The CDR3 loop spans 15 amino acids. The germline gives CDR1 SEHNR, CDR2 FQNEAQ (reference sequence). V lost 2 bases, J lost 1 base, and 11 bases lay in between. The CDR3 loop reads CASSLFPGQNTEAFF. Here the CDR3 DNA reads TGTGCCAGCAGCTTATTTCCAGGGCAGAACACTGAAGCTTTCTTT.

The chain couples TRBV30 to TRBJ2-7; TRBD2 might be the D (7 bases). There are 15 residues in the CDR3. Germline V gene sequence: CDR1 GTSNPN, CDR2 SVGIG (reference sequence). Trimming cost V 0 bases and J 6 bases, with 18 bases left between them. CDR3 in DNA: TGTGCCTGGAGTGTCGGGGGGACAAGCACCAGCGAGCAGTACTTC. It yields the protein CAWSVGGTSTSEQYF.

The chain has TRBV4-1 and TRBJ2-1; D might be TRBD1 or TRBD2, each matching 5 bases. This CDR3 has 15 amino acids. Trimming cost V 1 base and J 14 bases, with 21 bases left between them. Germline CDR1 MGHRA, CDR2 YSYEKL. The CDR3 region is CASSQVGGSWDEKFF. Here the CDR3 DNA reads TGCGCCAGCAGCCAAGTAGGTGGTAGCTGGGACGAAAAGTTCTTC.

Here the CDR3 DNA reads TGTGCCAGCAGCATGGACAGACAAGAGACCCAGTACTTC. Residues: CASSMDRQETQYF. The genes are TRBV7-7 and TRBJ2-5; the D gene is possibly TRBD1 (6 bases). The germline gives CDR1 SSHAT, CDR2 FNYEAQ (reference sequence). The ends were cut back, 5 bases at V and 2 bases at J, with 9 bases in the middle. This CDR3 region has 13 residues. The full variable domain, with the rest looked up from reference TRBV7-7 and TRBJ2-5, is GAGVSQSPRYKVTKRGQDVTLRCDPISSHATLYWYQQALGQGPEFLTYFNYEAQPDKSGLPSDRFSAERPEGSISTLTIQRTEQRDSAMYRCASSMDRQETQYFGPGTRLLVL.

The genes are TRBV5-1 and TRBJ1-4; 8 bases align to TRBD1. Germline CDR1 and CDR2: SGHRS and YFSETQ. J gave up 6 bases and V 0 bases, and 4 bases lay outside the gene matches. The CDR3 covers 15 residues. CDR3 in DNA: TGCGCCAGCAGCTTGGGGACAGGGATGGATGAAAAACTGTTTTTT. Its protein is CASSLGTGMDEKLFF.

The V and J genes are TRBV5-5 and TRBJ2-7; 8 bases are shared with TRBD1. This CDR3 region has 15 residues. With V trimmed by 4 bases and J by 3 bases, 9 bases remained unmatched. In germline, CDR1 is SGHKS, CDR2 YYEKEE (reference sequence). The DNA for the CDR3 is TGTGCCAGCAGCCGGGACAGGCTGGGGGACTACGAGCAGTACTTC. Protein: CASSRDRLGDYEQYF.

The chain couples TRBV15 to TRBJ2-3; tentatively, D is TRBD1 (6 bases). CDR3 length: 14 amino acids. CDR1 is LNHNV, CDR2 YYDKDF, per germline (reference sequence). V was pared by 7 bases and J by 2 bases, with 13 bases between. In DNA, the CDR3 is TGTGCCACCAAGACAGGACTTCTCACAGATACGCAGTATTTT. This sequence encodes CATKTGLLTDTQYF. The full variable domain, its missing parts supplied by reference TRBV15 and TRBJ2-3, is DAMVIQNPRYQVTQFGKPVTLSCSQTLNHNVMYWYQQKSSQAPKLLFHYYDKDFNNEADTPDNFQSRRPNTSFCFLDIRSPGLGDTAMYLCATKTGLLTDTQYFGPGTRLTVL.

CDR3 nucleotides: TGTGCCAGCAGCTTGGCCTGGACAGACACAGATACGCAGTATTTT. Translated: CASSLAWTDTDTQYF. This chain uses TRBV5-6 with TRBJ2-3; tentatively, D is TRBD1 (6 bases). The germline V gene has CDR1 SGHDT and CDR2 YYEEEE. CDR3 length: 15 residues. Trimming took off 0 bases at V and 2 bases at J, with 10 bases between the two ends. The whole variable domain, remainder taken from reference TRBV5-6 and TRBJ2-3, is DAGVTQSPTHLIKTRGQQVTLRCSPKSGHDTVSWYQQALGQGPQFIFQYYEEEERQRGNFPDRFSGHQFPNYSSELNVNALLLGDSALYLCASSLAWTDTDTQYFGPGTRLTVL.